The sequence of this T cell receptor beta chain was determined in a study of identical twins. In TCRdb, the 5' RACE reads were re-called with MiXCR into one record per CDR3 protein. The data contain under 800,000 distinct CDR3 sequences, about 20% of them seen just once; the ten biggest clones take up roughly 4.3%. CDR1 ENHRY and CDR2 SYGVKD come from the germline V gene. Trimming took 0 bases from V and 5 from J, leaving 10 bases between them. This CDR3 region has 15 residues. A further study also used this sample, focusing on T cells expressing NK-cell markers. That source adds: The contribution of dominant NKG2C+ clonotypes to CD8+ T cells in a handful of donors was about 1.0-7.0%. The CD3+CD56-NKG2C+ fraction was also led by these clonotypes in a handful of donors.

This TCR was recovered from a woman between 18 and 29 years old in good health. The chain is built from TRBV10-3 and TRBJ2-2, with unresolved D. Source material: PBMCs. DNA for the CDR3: TGTGCCATCAGTGAGTCGACCCCGCCGACCGGGGAGCTGTTTTTT. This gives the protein CAISESTPPTGELFF.